These 31 T cell receptor beta chains were all obtained from the same sample, sequenced in a study of spatial heterogeneity in lung cancer. Study observations and caveats: Higher tumor mutation counts went along with higher counts of expanded intratumoral alpha and beta TCRs.

MiXCR, run by TCRdb on the 5' RACE reads, gives a single entry per CDR3 protein. This table holds about 6,900 distinct CDR3 sequences, 12% found once. Time point: sample taken at primary tumor resection. No antigen is known for these receptors. Sequencing was performed on lung tumor tissue, taken at surgery. The receptors stem from a male donor with early-stage non-small cell lung cancer.

This clonotype was recorded many times. The chain carries TRBV6-5 and TRBJ2-1; D is undetermined. Trimming stripped 2 bases from V and 6 bases from J, with 8 bases between. The length of the CDR3 is 13 residues. The germline CDR1 and CDR2 sequences are MNHEY and SVGAGI. The CDR3 region is CASSYGASNEQFF. Here the CDR3 DNA reads TGTGCCAGCAGTTACGGCGCGAGCAATGAGCAGTTCTTC.

The table lists this clonotype with many counts. The chain recombines TRBV20-1 with TRBJ2-7; TRBD1 matches 7 bases. Germline lookup yields CDR1 DFQATT and CDR2 SNEGSKA (reference sequence). The CDR3 covers 12 residues. V trimming: 5 bases; J trimming: 2 bases; junction bases outside the gene matches: 3. The CDR3 region has the DNA TGCAGTGCTCCGGGACAGACCTACGAGCAGTACTTC. It yields the protein CSAPGQTYEQYF.

CDR3 sequence: CASSLLTSGSNNEQFF. CDR3 sequence (DNA): TGCGCCAGCAGCTTGTTGACTAGCGGGTCTAACAATGAGCAGTTCTTC. V is TRBV5-1 and J is TRBJ2-1; TRBD2 matches at 10 bases. Germline V gene data show CDR1 as SGHRS and CDR2 as YFSETQ. Trimming took 1 base from V and 5 from J; bases not matched to a gene: 6. The CDR3 is made up of 16 amino acids.

Ten or more counts support this clonotype. The V call is TRBV29-1, the J call TRBJ2-3; weak D call: TRBD1 (6 bases). The V and J ends lost 6 bases and 8 bases respectively, with 18 bases between them. The CDR3 runs to 13 residues. Germline loops: CDR1 SQVTM, CDR2 ANQGSEA. The CDR3 nucleotides read TGCAGCGTGGGGACAAATCCGAAAAGTACGCAGTATTTT. Translating it yields CSVGTNPKSTQYF.

This sequence joins TRBV2 and TRBJ1-5; D unclear. The V end was cut by 5 bases, the J end by 5 bases, with 10 bases between. Germline CDR1 is SNHLY and CDR2 is FYNNEI. The CDR3 covers 13 residues. This chain's CDR3 is CASSPRLDQPQHF. Here the CDR3 DNA reads TGTGCCAGCAGTCCCCGTCTTGATCAGCCCCAGCATTTT.

This clonotype was seen at least ten times. The rearrangement uses TRBV5-1 and TRBJ1-6; 7 bases match TRBD1. The CDR3 runs to 14 residues. V gave up 3 bases and J gave up 7 bases; unmatched junction bases: 4. CDR1 is SGHRS, CDR2 YFSETQ, per germline. CDR3 loop: CASSWDSGNSPLHF. Here the CDR3 DNA reads TGCGCCAGCAGCTGGGACAGTGGCAATTCACCCCTCCACTTT. Based on the CDR3 plus reference TRBV5-1 and TRBJ1-6, the full variable domain is KAGVTQTPRYLIKTRGQQVTLSCSPISGHRSVSWYQQTPGQGLQFLFEYFSETQRNKGNFPGRFSGRQFSNSRSEMNVSTLELGDSALYLCASSWDSGNSPLHFGNGTRLTVT.

There are many counts of this clonotype. This chain uses TRBV29-1 with TRBJ1-2, with unresolved D. From germline, CDR1 is SQVTM and CDR2 ANQGSEA. Trimming shortened V by 4 bases and J by 5 bases, and 8 bases separated the two germline ends. The CDR3 totals 11 residues. The CDR3 region is CSVADLYGYTF. The DNA of the CDR3 is TGCAGCGTTGCGGACCTATATGGCTACACCTTC. Drawing the rest from reference TRBV29-1 and TRBJ1-2, the complete variable domain is SAVISQKPSRDICQRGTSLTIQCQVDSQVTMMFWYRQQPGQSLTLIATANQGSEATYESGFVIDKFPISRPNLTFSTLTVSNMSPEDSSIYLCSVADLYGYTFGSGTRLTVV.

This clonotype qualifies as medium-sized. This chain uses TRBV6-5 with TRBJ2-3; 10 bases are a match to TRBD2. The V segment lost 8 bases and the J segment 3 bases; nucleotides outside the gene matches: 5. There are 14 residues in the CDR3. Germline-derived CDR1 and CDR2 are MNHEY and SVGAGI. This CDR3 reads CASGASGSTDTQYF. CDR3 nucleotides: TGTGCCAGCGGGGCTAGCGGGAGTACAGATACGCAGTATTTT.

This clonotype was counted at least ten times. This chain joins TRBV20-1 and TRBJ2-7; the match to TRBD1 covers 8 bases. J was trimmed by 1 base and V by 5 bases; bases with no gene match: 4. Germline V gene sequence: CDR1 DFQATT, CDR2 SNEGSKA (reference sequence). The CDR3 loop spans 13 amino acids. The DNA of the CDR3 is TGCAGTGCTGGACAGGGCCTTTCCTACGAGCAGTACTTC. Translating it yields CSAGQGLSYEQYF.

This clonotype was seen ten or more times. The gene calls are TRBV9 and TRBJ1-1; 12 bases fit TRBD1. The germline gives CDR1 SGDLS, CDR2 YYNGEE. CDR3 size: 17 residues. With V trimmed by 0 bases and J by 6 bases, 9 bases remained unmatched. CDR3 sequence: CASSVGPGQGAGAEAFF. CDR3 in DNA: TGTGCCAGCAGCGTAGGACCGGGACAGGGGGCGGGCGCTGAAGCTTTCTTT.

In this sample, this clonotype turned up many times. The chain couples TRBV3-1 to TRBJ1-1; D is ambiguous. The CDR3 spans 15 residues. Looked up from germline, CDR1 is LGHDT and CDR2 is YNNKEL (reference sequence). The germline V and J ends were trimmed by 2 bases and 0 bases, with 10 bases remaining between them. CDR3 residues: CASSQSGRLNTEAFF. CDR3 coding DNA: TGTGCCAGCAGCCAAAGTGGACGGTTGAACACTGAAGCTTTCTTT.

This clonotype rates as medium-sized. This rearrangement joins TRBV27 to TRBJ2-5; D perhaps matches TRBD2 (6 bases). Germline V CDR1 and CDR2: MNHEY, SMNVEV (reference sequence). Between the trimmed V and J ends, which lost 4 bases and 2 bases, there was a span of 20 bases. The CDR3 covers 17 residues. The CDR3 sequence: CASSSLMGGKSQETQYF. The CDR3 DNA is TGTGCCAGCAGTTCACTTATGGGCGGGAAGAGTCAAGAGACCCAGTACTTC.

This clonotype was seen many times. The chain joins TRBV20-1 to TRBJ2-7; 14 bases match TRBD2. V shed 6 bases and J 7 bases; nucleotides not matched to a gene: 8. Looked up from germline, CDR1 is DFQATT and CDR2 is SNEGSKA (reference sequence). This CDR3 has 14 amino acids. In nucleotides, the CDR3 is TGCAGTGCCGAGGGACTAGCGGGAGTCGGTGAGCAGTACTTC. It codes for CSAEGLAGVGEQYF.

At least ten counts were recorded for this clonotype. The V gene is TRBV5-1, the J gene TRBJ2-7; possibly TRBD1 for D (5 bases). The CDR3 covers 14 residues. The germline CDR1 and CDR2 sequences are SGHRS and YFSETQ. Trimming removed 0 bases from V and 5 bases from J, with 12 bases in between. DNA of the CDR3: TGCGCCAGCAGCTTGGGGACACCGCCCCACGAGCAGTACTTC. It translates to CASSLGTPPHEQYF. Using reference TRBV5-1 and TRBJ2-7 for the parts outside the CDR3, the full variable domain is KAGVTQTPRYLIKTRGQQVTLSCSPISGHRSVSWYQQTPGQGLQFLFEYFSETQRNKGNFPGRFSGRQFSNSRSEMNVSTLELGDSALYLCASSLGTPPHEQYFGPGTRLTVT.

The V and J genes are TRBV5-1 and TRBJ2-3; unclear D gene. The CDR3 contains 14 residues. V shed 2 bases and J shed 2 bases, with 9 bases lying between them. Germline lookup yields CDR1 SGHRS and CDR2 YFSETQ. The CDR3 sequence is CASSLRRTTDTQYF. Written as DNA, the CDR3 is TGCGCCAGCAGCTTACGCAGAACCACAGATACGCAGTATTTT.

This clonotype was detected ten times or more. J is TRBJ2-7 and V is TRBV7-9; D possibly corresponds to TRBD1 (5 bases). The CDR3 is 15 residues long. Trimming pared 4 bases from V and 6 bases from J, leaving 19 bases between. Germline CDR1 SEHNR, CDR2 FQNEAQ (reference sequence). CDR3 in amino acids: CASSSSQGTLAEQYF. The CDR3 nucleotides are TGTGCCAGCAGCTCCTCCCAGGGAACCCTCGCCGAGCAGTACTTC.

This clonotype was observed many times. The chain combines TRBV28 with TRBJ1-3; 8 nucleotides align to TRBD1. CDR1 is MDHEN and CDR2 is SYDVKM in the germline V gene. This CDR3 is 16 amino acids long. After removal of 6 bases from V and 0 bases from J, the junction contained 7 bases not matched to a gene. CDR3 sequence (DNA): TGTGCCAGCAGCCGCTGGACAGGGAGCTCTGGAAACACCATATATTTT. Its protein product is CASSRWTGSSGNTIYF.

Relative to its sample, this clonotype is medium-sized. The J gene is TRBJ2-3, the V gene TRBV7-2, with D unresolved. Trimming removed 3 bases at V and 2 bases at J, with 6 bases between. The CDR3 spans 13 residues. The V gene's germline CDR1 is SGHTA and CDR2 FQGNSA. The CDR3 DNA reads TGTGCCAGCAGCTTTTACACCACAGATACGCAGTATTTT. As protein: CASSFYTTDTQYF.

This clonotype was recorded many times. The V gene is TRBV13, the J gene TRBJ2-3; D is unclear. V gave up 0 bases and J gave up 1 base, with 8 bases separating them. CDR1 PRHDT and CDR2 FYEKMQ come from the germline V gene (reference sequence). The CDR3 loop spans 15 amino acids. The CDR3: CASSLGAGRTDTQYF. CDR3 DNA sequence: TGTGCCAGCAGCTTAGGGGCTGGGCGCACAGATACGCAGTATTTT.

This clonotype is deemed medium-sized. The V and J genes are TRBV5-1 and TRBJ2-1, with 12 bases lining up with TRBD2. Germline loops: CDR1 SGHRS, CDR2 YFSETQ. The CDR3 has 18 amino acids. After removal of 0 bases from V and 6 bases from J, the junction contained 10 bases not matched to a gene. The CDR3 sequence is CASSLALRLAGVVNEQFF. The CDR3 DNA is TGCGCCAGCAGCTTGGCCTTACGACTAGCGGGAGTGGTCAATGAGCAGTTCTTC.

This clonotype has at least ten counts. The chain links TRBV28 to TRBJ2-3, with D possibly matching TRBD2 (6 bases). The CDR3 totals 15 residues. With 6 bases removed from V and 1 base from J, the gap between germline ends came to 14 bases. CDR1 and CDR2 (germline): MDHEN, SYDVKM. Written as DNA, the CDR3 is TGTGCCAGCAGGCCGAGCGGGTCCCGCACAGATACGCAGTATTTT. Its protein product is CASRPSGSRTDTQYF.

Judged by abundance, this clonotype is large (0.1 to 1%). The rearrangement links TRBV7-2 to TRBJ2-1; 7 bases are shared with TRBD2. The CDR3 extends over 14 amino acids. Germline V CDR1 and CDR2: SGHTA, FQGNSA. J was trimmed by 8 bases and V by 1 base; bases with no gene match: 5. The CDR3 here is CASSLVSREHEQFF. CDR3 nucleotides: TGTGCCAGCAGCTTAGTGTCGCGGGAGCATGAGCAGTTCTTC.

This clonotype showed up many times. The chain joins TRBV3-1 to TRBJ2-1; D remains ambiguous. The CDR3 is made up of 14 amino acids. Germline V CDR1 and CDR2: LGHDT, YNNKEL (reference sequence). Trimming pared 4 bases from V and 5 bases from J, leaving 12 bases between. As DNA, the CDR3 is TGTGCCAGCAGCCCAACCGGCCCTCACAATGAGCAGTTCTTC. It codes for CASSPTGPHNEQFF.

The table lists this clonotype with many counts. This chain joins TRBV24-1 and TRBJ2-3, with D uncertain. Germline lookup yields CDR1 KGHDR and CDR2 SFDVKD. CDR3 length equals 13 residues. The V gene lost 3 bases and the J gene lost 6 bases, with 9 bases spanning the gap. CDR3 nucleotides: TGTGCCACCAGTGATCCCCCCTCGGATACGCAGTATTTT. This gives the protein CATSDPPSDTQYF.

Many counts were recorded for this clonotype. V is TRBV9 and J is TRBJ2-2, with D possibly matching TRBD2 (5 bases). This CDR3 has 14 amino acids. Germline V lookup: CDR1 SGDLS, CDR2 YYNGEE. V lost 0 bases, J lost 6 bases, and 9 bases lay in between. Here the CDR3 reads CASSVVGVPGELFF. In DNA, the CDR3 is TGTGCCAGCAGCGTAGTCGGGGTCCCCGGGGAGCTGTTTTTT.

This clonotype rates as medium-sized. The rearrangement uses TRBV19 and TRBJ1-4; D possibly corresponds to TRBD1 (6 bases). The CDR3 has 13 residues. V was pared by 3 bases and J by 16 bases, with 18 bases between. CDR1 is LNHDA and CDR2 is SQIVND in the germline V gene (reference sequence). The CDR3 sequence is CASSIIGGSLRFF. For the CDR3, the DNA is TGTGCCAGTAGTATTATCGGGGGCAGCCTGCGGTTTTTT.

The rearrangement links TRBV29-1 to TRBJ2-7; the D is unclear. V was shortened by 6 bases and J by 2 bases, with 11 bases between the two germline ends. The CDR3 runs to 12 residues. Germline V gives CDR1 SQVTM, CDR2 ANQGSEA. The CDR3 loop reads CSVLGRTYEQYF. In DNA form, the CDR3 reads TGCAGCGTGTTAGGAAGGACCTACGAGCAGTACTTC.

By share, this clonotype counts as medium-sized (0.01 to 0.1%). The chain is built from TRBV5-1 and TRBJ1-6; D remains ambiguous. Germline V gene lookup returns CDR1 SGHRS and CDR2 YFSETQ. Trimming left V 0 bases short and J 9 bases short, with 16 bases between. The CDR3 consists of 16 residues. CDR3 sequence (DNA): TGCGCCAGCAGCTTGGGGTGGGCAATCAACGGTTCACCCCTCCACTTT. This encodes CASSLGWAINGSPLHF.

This clonotype was recorded many times. The chain couples TRBV9 to TRBJ1-3; TRBD1 matches at 7 bases. The CDR3 contains 16 residues. The junction had 5 bases not matched to a gene; V was cut back by 0 bases and J by 2 bases. The germline V gene encodes CDR1 SGDLS and CDR2 YYNGEE. CDR3 in amino acids: CASSVGGQLTGNTIYF. CDR3 sequence (DNA): TGTGCCAGCAGCGTAGGGGGACAGCTCACTGGAAACACCATATATTTT.

This rearrangement joins TRBV18 to TRBJ2-5; D not certain. V was trimmed by 0 bases and J by 0 bases, leaving 5 bases between them. Germline-derived CDR1 and CDR2 are KGHSH and LQKENI. The CDR3 has 14 residues. CDR3 sequence (DNA): TGTGCCAGCTCACCACCTTCGAACCAAGAGACCCAGTACTTC. It is translated as CASSPPSNQETQYF.

Within the sample, this clonotype is medium-sized. The chain has TRBV27 and TRBJ2-5; D uncertain. The CDR3 totals 14 residues. CDR1 and CDR2 (germline): MNHEY, SMNVEV (reference sequence). Trimming left V 5 bases short and J 5 bases short, with 15 bases between. The CDR3 loop reads CASSKDRFRETQYF. CDR3 nucleotide sequence: TGTGCCAGCAGTAAGGACCGGTTTCGGGAGACCCAGTACTTC.